This TCR beta chain was sequenced in a study of early stage breast cancer tumors. Study summary: Of about 17 invasive breast tumors, about a dozen were hormone receptor-positive, HER2-negative. The ER+/PR+/HER2- tumors included roughly eight ductal and a few lobular carcinomas. Around 10-fold was the mean read coverage per sample.

The CDR3 consists of 13 residues. Germline V gives CDR1 KGHSH, CDR2 LQKENI. V lost 5 bases to trimming and J lost 8 bases, with 15 bases between them. This clone was counted between two and nine times. Each sample had two DNA replicates, around 0.53 ug blood or 1.5 ug tissue. Profiling relied on immunoSEQ multiplex PCR, and the TCRdb table lists in-frame clones only, not all of them. The sample lists 60,000 to 75,000 clones; less than 90% were seen once. The V gene is TRBV18, the J gene TRBJ1-2; a weak D match, TRBD1 (5 bases). Sequenced: blood. This receptor was obtained from a person between 35 and 49 years old with breast cancer. The CDR3 sequence: CASSSGPDGGYTF. For the CDR3, the DNA is TGTGCCAGCTCATCGGGACCCGATGGGGGCTACACCTTC.